This TCR beta chain was obtained from a study of T cell repertoires in cytomegalovirus infection. Study details: Matching HLA type and CMV infection were both indicated by public TCR beta signatures. Whole-study findings and limits: CMV-specific HLA-C-restricted TCR beta clonotypes dominated the ex vivo response. Individuals carrying CMV plus the relevant HLA were identified by cumulative frequency of public TCR beta families.

The V segment lost 1 base and the J segment 9 bases; nucleotides outside the gene matches: 5. The CDR3 sequence is 16 residues long. Germline values: CDR1 KGHDR, CDR2 SFDVKD. This clonotype has a handful of counts. Antigen: not known. TCRdb re-analysed the reads in MiXCR, keeping a single row per CDR3 protein. The repertoire holds 250,000 to 350,000 distinct CDR3 sequences, with roughly a quarter as singletons. This sequence was found in a human donor in good health (CMV status not recorded). Some clones in this sample may be carry-over from other donors' samples. Sequenced: PBMCs. The V and J genes are TRBV24-1 and TRBJ2-1; TRBD2 agrees at 13 bases. In DNA, the CDR3 is TGTGCCACCAGTGATTTAGGACTAGCGGGAGAATTTGAGCAGTTCTTC. This codes for CATSDLGLAGEFEQFF.